This T cell receptor (beta chain) emerged from a study of cytomegalovirus exposure and HLA in healthy donors. Findings of the study overall: In a later analysis, compared with equally common non-associated chains, HLA-associated beta chains were more expanded. Presence/absence analyses assumed roughly uniform sequencing depth across donors. HLA alleles were associated with 16,951 TCR beta sequences in a later analysis at 0.05 false discovery rate.

The PCR made use of 60 Vbeta and 13 Jbeta primers. Here immunoSEQ multiplex PCR was the method, and the copy in TCRdb shows in-frame clones only, minus some. Of 100,000 to 150,000 clones in the sample, 60% to 80% were seen once. Details on this clone: Its matching antigen is unknown.

The germline V gene has CDR1 LNHDA and CDR2 SQIVND (reference sequence). Trimming pared 3 bases from V and 1 base from J, leaving 6 bases between. The CDR3 runs to 13 residues. The donors gave bone marrow, and they were healthy. This clonotype was sampled from a woman aged 55-75 years in good health and CMV-seronegative. The sequenced sample was PBMCs. The chain recombines TRBV19 with TRBJ1-1; D not resolved. The CDR3 sequence: CASSIGRNTEAFF. CDR3 DNA: TGTGCCAGTAGTATCGGTCGGAACACTGAAGCTTTCTTT.